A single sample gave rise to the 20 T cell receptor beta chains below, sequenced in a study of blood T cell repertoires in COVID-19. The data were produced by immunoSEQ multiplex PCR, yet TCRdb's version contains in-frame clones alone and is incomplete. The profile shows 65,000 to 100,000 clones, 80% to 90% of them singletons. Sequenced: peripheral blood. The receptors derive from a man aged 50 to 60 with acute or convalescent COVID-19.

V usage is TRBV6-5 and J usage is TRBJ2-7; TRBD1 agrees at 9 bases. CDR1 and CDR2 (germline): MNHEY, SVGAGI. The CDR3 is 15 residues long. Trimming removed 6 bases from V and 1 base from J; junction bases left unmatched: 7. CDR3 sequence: CASRPGTGSSYEQYF. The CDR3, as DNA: TGTGCCAGCAGGCCCGGGACAGGGTCTTCCTACGAGCAGTACTTC.

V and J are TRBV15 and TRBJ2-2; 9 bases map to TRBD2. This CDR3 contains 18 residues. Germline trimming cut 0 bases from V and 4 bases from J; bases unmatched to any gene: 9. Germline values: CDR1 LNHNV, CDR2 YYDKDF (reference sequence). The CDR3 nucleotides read TGTGCCACCAGCAGAGATTGGGTAGCGGGGGTTTCCACCGGGGAGCTGTTTTTT. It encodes CATSRDWVAGVSTGELFF. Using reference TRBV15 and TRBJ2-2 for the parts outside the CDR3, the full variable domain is DAMVIQNPRYQVTQFGKPVTLSCSQTLNHNVMYWYQQKSSQAPKLLFHYYDKDFNNEADTPDNFQSRRPNTSFCFLDIRSPGLGDTAMYLCATSRDWVAGVSTGELFFGEGSRLTVL.

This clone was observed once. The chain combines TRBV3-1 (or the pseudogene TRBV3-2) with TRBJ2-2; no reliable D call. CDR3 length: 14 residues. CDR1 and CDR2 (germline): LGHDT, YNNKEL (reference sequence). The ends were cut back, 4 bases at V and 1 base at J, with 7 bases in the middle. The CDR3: CASSPSVNTGELFF. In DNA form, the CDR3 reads TGTGCCAGCAGCCCCTCAGTGAACACCGGGGAGCTGTTTTTT.

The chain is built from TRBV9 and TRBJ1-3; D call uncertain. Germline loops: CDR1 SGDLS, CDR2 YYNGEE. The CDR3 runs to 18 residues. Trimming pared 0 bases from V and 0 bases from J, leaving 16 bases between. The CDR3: CASSVGLTTHFSGNTIYF. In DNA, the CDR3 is TGTGCCAGCAGCGTAGGTCTGACTACCCACTTCTCTGGAAACACCATATATTTT. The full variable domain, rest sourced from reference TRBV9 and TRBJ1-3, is DSGVTQTPKHLITATGQRVTLRCSPRSGDLSVYWYQQSLDQGLQFLIQYYNGEERAKGNILERFSAQQFPDLHSELNLSSLELGDSALYFCASSVGLTTHFSGNTIYFGEGSWLTVV.

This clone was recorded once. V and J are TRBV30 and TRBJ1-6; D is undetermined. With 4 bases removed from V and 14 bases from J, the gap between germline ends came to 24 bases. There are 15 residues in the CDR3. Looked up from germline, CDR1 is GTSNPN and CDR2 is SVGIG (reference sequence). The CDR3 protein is CAWTNLGAGRWALHF. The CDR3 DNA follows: TGTGCCTGGACCAACCTAGGTGCGGGGAGGTGGGCCCTCCACTTT. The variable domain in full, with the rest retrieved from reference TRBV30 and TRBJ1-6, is SQTIHQWPATLVQPVGSPLSLECTVEGTSNPNLYWYRQAAGRGLQLLFYSVGIGQISSEVPQNLSASRPQDRQFILSSKKLLLSDSGFYLCAWTNLGAGRWALHFGNGTRLTVT.

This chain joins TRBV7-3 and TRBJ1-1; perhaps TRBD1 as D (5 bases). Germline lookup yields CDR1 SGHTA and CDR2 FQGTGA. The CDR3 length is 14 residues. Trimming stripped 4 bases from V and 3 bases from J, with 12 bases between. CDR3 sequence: CASSSQGGDTEAFF. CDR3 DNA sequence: TGTGCCAGCAGCTCGCAGGGAGGTGACACTGAAGCTTTCTTT.

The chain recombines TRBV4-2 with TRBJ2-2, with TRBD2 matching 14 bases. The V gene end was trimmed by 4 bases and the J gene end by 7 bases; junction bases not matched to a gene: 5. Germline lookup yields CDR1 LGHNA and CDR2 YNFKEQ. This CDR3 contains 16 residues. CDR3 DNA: TGTGCCAGCAGCCTGGGACTAGCGGGGGCTGGCGGGGAGCTGTTTTTT. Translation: CASSLGLAGAGGELFF.

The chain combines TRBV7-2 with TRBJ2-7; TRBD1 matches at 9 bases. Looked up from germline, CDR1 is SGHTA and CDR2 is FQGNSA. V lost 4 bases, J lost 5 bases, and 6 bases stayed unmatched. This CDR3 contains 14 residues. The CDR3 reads CASSSTGGIDEQYF. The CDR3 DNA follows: TGTGCCAGCAGCTCCACAGGGGGCATCGACGAGCAGTACTTC.

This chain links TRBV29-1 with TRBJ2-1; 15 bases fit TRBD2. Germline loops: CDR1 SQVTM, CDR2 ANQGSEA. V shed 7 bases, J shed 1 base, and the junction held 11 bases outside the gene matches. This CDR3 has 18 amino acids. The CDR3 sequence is CSGRTSGGADISYNEQFF. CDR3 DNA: TGCAGCGGAAGGACTAGCGGGGGGGCCGATATTTCCTACAATGAGCAGTTCTTC.

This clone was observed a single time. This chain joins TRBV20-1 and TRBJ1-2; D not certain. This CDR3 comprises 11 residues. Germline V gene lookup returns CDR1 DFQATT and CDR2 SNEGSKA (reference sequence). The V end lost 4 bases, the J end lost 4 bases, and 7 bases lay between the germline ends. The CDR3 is CSANSLYGYTF. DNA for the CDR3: TGCAGTGCTAACAGCCTCTATGGCTACACCTTC.

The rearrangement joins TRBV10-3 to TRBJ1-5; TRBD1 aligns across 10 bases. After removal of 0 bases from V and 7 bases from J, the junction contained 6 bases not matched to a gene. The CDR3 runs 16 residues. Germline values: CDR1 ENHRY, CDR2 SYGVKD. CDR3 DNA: TGTGCCATCAGTGAGTCGTTGACAGGGGGCTTCCAGCCCCAGCATTTT. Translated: CAISESLTGGFQPQHF.

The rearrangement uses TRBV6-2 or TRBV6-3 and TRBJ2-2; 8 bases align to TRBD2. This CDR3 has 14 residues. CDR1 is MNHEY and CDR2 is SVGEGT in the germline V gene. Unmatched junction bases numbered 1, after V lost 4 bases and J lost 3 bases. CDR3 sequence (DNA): TGTGCCAGCAGTTCGGGGGGGTACACCGGGGAGCTGTTTTTT. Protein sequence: CASSSGGYTGELFF.

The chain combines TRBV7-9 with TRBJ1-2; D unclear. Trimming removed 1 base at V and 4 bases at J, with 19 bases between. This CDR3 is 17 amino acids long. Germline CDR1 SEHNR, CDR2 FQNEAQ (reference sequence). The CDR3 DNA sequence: TGTGCCAGCAGCTTAGGCGCGGGTACGGTCGGAGGCTATGGCTACACCTTC. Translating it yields CASSLGAGTVGGYGYTF.

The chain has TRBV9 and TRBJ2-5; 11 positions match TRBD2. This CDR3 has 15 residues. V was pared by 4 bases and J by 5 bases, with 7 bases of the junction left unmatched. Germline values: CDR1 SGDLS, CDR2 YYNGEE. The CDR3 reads CASSLAGGPRETQYF. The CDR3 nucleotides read TGTGCCAGCAGCTTAGCGGGGGGGCCTAGGGAGACCCAGTACTTC. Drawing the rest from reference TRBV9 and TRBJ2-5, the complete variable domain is DSGVTQTPKHLITATGQRVTLRCSPRSGDLSVYWYQQSLDQGLQFLIQYYNGEERAKGNILERFSAQQFPDLHSELNLSSLELGDSALYFCASSLAGGPRETQYFGPGTRLLVL.

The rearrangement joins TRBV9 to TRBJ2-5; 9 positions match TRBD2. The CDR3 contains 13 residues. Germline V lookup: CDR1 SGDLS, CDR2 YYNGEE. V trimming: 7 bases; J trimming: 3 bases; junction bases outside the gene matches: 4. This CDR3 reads CASSGGGEETQYF. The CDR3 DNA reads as TGTGCCAGCTCCGGCGGGGGGGAAGAGACCCAGTACTTC.

For the CDR3, the DNA is TGTGCCTGGAGTGTACTTCAACAGGGGGCTTCTCTGGGCGTTGGCTACACCTTC. Its protein is CAWSVLQQGASLGVGYTF. The gene calls are TRBV30 and TRBJ1-2; the match to TRBD1 covers 9 bases. Per the germline V gene, CDR1 is GTSNPN and CDR2 is SVGIG (reference sequence). This CDR3 spans 18 amino acids. The V segment lost 0 bases and the J segment 7 bases; nucleotides outside the gene matches: 18.

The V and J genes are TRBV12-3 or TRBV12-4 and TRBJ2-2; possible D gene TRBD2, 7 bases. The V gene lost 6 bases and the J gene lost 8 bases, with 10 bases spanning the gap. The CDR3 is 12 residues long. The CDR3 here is CASSRGAGELFF. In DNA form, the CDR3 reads TGTGCCAGCAGCCGGGGGGCAGGGGAGCTGTTTTTT.

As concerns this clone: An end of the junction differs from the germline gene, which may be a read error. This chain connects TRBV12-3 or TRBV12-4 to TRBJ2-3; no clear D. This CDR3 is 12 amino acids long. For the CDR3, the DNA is TGTGCCAGCAGCCGTAACACATATACGCAGTATTTT. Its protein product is CASSRNTYTQYF.

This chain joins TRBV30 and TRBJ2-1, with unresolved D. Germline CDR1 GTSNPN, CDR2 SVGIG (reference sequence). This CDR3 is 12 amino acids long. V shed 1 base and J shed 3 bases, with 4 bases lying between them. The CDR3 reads CAWSAVYNEQFF. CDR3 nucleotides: TGTGCCTGGAGTGCCGTCTACAATGAGCAGTTCTTC.

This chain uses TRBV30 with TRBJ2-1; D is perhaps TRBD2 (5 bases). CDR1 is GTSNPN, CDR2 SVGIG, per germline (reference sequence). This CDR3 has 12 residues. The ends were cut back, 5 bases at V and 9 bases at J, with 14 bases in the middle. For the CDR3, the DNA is TGTGCCTGGGGCGGAGGTGGGCCTGAGCAGTTCTTC. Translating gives CAWGGGGPEQFF. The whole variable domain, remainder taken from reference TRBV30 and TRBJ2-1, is SQTIHQWPATLVQPVGSPLSLECTVEGTSNPNLYWYRQAAGRGLQLLFYSVGIGQISSEVPQNLSASRPQDRQFILSSKKLLLSDSGFYLCAWGGGGPEQFFGPGTRLTVL.